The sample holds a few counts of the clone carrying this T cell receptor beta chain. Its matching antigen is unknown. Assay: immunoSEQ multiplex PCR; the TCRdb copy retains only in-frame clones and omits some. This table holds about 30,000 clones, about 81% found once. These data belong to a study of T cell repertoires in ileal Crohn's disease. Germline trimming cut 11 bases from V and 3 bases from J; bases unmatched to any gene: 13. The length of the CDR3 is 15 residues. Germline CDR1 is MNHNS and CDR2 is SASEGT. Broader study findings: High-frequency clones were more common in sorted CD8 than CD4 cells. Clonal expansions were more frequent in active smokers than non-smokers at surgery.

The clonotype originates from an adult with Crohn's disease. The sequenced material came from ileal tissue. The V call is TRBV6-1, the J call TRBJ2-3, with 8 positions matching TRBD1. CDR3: CACGQGQWGTDTQYF. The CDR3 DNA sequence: TGTGCCTGCGGACAGGGCCAATGGGGGACAGATACGCAGTATTTT.